A selection of T cell receptor beta chains follows, all from one sample in a study of blood T cell repertoires in COVID-19. The table came from immunoSEQ multiplex PCR; TCRdb's copy has only in-frame clones and leaves some out. This sample has a few hundred thousand clones, with less than 90% found just once. The sample was peripheral blood. These receptors were obtained from a woman aged 45-65 years with acute or convalescent COVID-19. Each CDR3 is given with its conserved first and last residue. The D gene is left open where the match is weak. Clone size is not always given. Where it is, it says once, few, many or a class for expanded clones.

V gene	J gene	clone size	D gene	CDR3 DNA	CDR3 protein
TRBV7-2	TRBJ2-1	once	NA	TGTGCCAGCAGCTTAGCGTTCAGGGGAGCGAGTGAGCAGTTCTTC	CASSLAFRGASEQFF
TRBV14	TRBJ2-2	NA	TRBD1	TGTGCCAGCAGCCCGCGGGACAGGGTGGCCCCCGGGGAGCTGTTTTTT	CASSPRDRVAPGELFF
TRBV30	TRBJ1-4	NA	TRBD1	TGTGCCTGGAGCCGACAGGGGACCGGTAATGAAAAACTGTTTTTT	CAWSRQGTGNEKLFF
TRBV7-2	TRBJ2-5	NA	TRBD2	TGTGCCAGCAGACTAGCGGGAGACGGGTCCGAGACCCAGTACTTC	CASRLAGDGSETQYF
TRBV10-3	TRBJ2-3	NA	TRBD2	TGTGCCATCAGTCGTAGCGGGGGCACAGATACGCAGTATTTT	CAISRSGGTDTQYF
TRBV5-1	TRBJ1-1	NA	TRBD1	TGCGCCAGCAGCTGGGGGACAGGGACCGAAGCTTTCTTT	CASSWGTGTEAFF
TRBV10-3	TRBJ2-1	NA	TRBD2	TGTGCCATCAGTGAGTCGGGTTCGGCGGGGGGGAGGTACAATGAGCAGTTCTTC	CAISESGSAGGRYNEQFF
TRBV18	TRBJ2-7	NA	NA	TGTGCCAGCTCCCCGGGTCGTGGCCTCACCTACGAGCAGTACTTC	CASSPGRGLTYEQYF
TRBV14	TRBJ2-1	NA	TRBD2	TGTGCCAGCAGCCCTCGGACTAGCGGGACGAATGAGCAGTTCTTC	CASSPRTSGTNEQFF
TRBV7-9	TRBJ1-1	NA	TRBD1	TGTGCCAGCAGCGACGGACAGGGACGGACTGAAGCTTTCTTT	CASSDGQGRTEAFF
TRBV7-2	TRBJ2-7	NA	NA	TGTGCCAGCAGCGCTCAGGCCGGGGCCTACGAGCAGTACTTC	CASSAQAGAYEQYF
TRBV24-1	TRBJ1-4	once	TRBD1	TGTGCCACCAGTGACTCCCTACAGGGGAGGCATGAAAAACTGTTTTTT	CATSDSLQGRHEKLFF
TRBV24-1	TRBJ2-3	few	NA	TGTGCCACCAGTGATTTGACTGTAACTAGCACAGATACGCAGTATTTT	CATSDLTVTSTDTQYF
TRBV9	TRBJ1-3	few	NA	TGTGCCAGCAGCCCCTCGGGGAGGGCGACCTCTGGAAACACCATATATTTT	CASSPSGRATSGNTIYF
TRBV13	TRBJ1-1	NA	NA	TGTGCCAGCACCCCTCGCGTTTCAGGGGAAAGGGCTTTCTTT	CASTPRVSGERAFF
TRBV20-1	TRBJ1-4	NA	NA	TGCAGTGCACCGGCTAATGAAAAACTGTTTTTT	CSAPANEKLFF
TRBV11-3	TRBJ1-3	few	NA	TGTGCCAGCAGCAACAGGGATAAGGGAAACACCATATATTTT	CASSNRDKGNTIYF
TRBV20-1	TRBJ2-5	few	NA	TGCAGTGCTAGTGAGGGGAGAGAGACCCAGTACTTC	CSASEGRETQYF
TRBV19	TRBJ2-7	NA	NA	TGTGCCAGTGCAGACAGGTACGAGCAGTACTTC	CASADRYEQYF
TRBV7-9	TRBJ2-5	few	NA	TGTGCCAGCAGCCCCATACAGGGAGAGACCCAGTACTTC	CASSPIQGETQYF
TRBV7-2	TRBJ2-7	NA	NA	TGTGCCAGCAGCCATTTCGGACTGGTCTCCTACGAGCAGTACTTC	CASSHFGLVSYEQYF
TRBV6-6	TRBJ1-2	NA	NA	TGTGCCAGCAGCGACCAGAGGGGGAGAGGCTACACCTTC	CASSDQRGRGYTF
TRBV7-3	TRBJ2-2	NA	NA	TGTGCCAGCAGCTTATCGGCTCTGGCAGGCACCGGGGAGCTGTTTTTT	CASSLSALAGTGELFF
TRBV11-3	TRBJ2-1	NA	TRBD2	TGTGCCAGCAGCTTATTCGGTGGGGAGGGCAATGAGCAGTTCTTC	CASSLFGGEGNEQFF
TRBV6-5	TRBJ1-1	NA	TRBD1	TGTGCCAGCAGTTACTCGATCTCCCTGACAGGGAGAGAAGCTTTCTTT	CASSYSISLTGREAFF
TRBV10-2	TRBJ2-3	NA	NA	TGCGCCAGCAGCCTACAGGGAACTAGCACAGATACGCAGTATTTT	CASSLQGTSTDTQYF
TRBV5-1	TRBJ2-7	once	TRBD1	TGCGCCAGCAGCTTGGGGGACAGTCGAACCTACGAGCAGTACTTC	CASSLGDSRTYEQYF
TRBV6-5	TRBJ2-2	once	TRBD1	TGTGCCAGCAGTTTCAAACCGGGACAGACCACCGAGGAGCTGTTTTTT	CASSFKPGQTTEELFF
TRBV11-3	TRBJ1-1	once	NA	TGTGCCAGCAGCTTGCGGGGCCTAGGCACTGAAGCTTTCTTT	CASSLRGLGTEAFF